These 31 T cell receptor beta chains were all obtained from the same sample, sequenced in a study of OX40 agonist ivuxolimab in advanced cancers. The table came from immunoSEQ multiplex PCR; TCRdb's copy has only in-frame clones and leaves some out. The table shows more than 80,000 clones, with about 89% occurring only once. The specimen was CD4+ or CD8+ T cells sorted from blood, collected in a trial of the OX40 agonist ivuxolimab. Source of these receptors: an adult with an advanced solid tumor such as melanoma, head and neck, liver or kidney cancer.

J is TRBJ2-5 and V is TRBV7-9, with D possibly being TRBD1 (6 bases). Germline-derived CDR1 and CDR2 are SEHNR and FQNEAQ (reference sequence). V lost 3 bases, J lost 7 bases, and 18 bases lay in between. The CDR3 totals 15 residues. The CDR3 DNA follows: TGTGCCAGCAGCTTCCACGGGGTAGGGGGTACGACCCAGTACTTC. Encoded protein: CASSFHGVGGTTQYF.

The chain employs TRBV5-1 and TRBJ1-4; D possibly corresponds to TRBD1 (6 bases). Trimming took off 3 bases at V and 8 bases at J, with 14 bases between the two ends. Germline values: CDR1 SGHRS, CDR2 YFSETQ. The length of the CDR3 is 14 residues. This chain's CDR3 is CASSSTGPREKLFF. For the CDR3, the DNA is TGCGCCAGCAGCTCGACAGGCCCAAGGGAAAAACTGTTTTTT.

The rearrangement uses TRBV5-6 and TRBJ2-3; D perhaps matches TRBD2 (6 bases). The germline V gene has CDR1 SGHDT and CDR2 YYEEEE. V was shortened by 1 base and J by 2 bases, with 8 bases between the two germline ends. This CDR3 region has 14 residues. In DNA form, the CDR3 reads TGTGCCAGCAGCTTGTGGGGGGTCACAGATACGCAGTATTTT. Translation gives CASSLWGVTDTQYF.

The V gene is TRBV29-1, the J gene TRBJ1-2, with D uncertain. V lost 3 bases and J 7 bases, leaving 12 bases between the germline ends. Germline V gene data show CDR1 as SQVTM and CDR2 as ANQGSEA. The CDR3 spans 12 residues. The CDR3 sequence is CSVDWGPGGYTF. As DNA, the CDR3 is TGCAGCGTTGATTGGGGTCCAGGTGGCTACACCTTC.

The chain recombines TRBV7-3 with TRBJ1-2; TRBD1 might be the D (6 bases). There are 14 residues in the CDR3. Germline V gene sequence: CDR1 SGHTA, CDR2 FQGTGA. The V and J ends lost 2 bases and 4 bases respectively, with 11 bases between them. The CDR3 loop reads CASSLSGEGYGYTF. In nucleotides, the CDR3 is TGTGCCAGCAGCTTATCAGGGGAGGGCTATGGCTACACCTTC.

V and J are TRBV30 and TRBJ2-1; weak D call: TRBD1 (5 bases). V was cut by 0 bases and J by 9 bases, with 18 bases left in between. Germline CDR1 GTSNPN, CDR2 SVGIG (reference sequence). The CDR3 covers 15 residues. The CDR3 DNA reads TGTGCCTGGAGTGTACTTGGCAGCCCAAGGGGTGAGCAGTTCTTC. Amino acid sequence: CAWSVLGSPRGEQFF.

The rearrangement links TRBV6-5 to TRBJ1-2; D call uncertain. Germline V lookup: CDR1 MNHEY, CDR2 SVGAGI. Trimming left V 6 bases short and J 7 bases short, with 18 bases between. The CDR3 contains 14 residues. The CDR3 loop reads CASSAGRDAGGYTF. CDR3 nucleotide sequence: TGTGCCAGCAGCGCCGGTAGGGATGCTGGTGGCTACACCTTC.

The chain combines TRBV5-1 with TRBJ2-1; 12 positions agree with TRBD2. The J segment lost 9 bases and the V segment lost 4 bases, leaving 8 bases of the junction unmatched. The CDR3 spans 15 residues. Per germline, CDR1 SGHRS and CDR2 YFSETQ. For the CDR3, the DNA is TGCGCCAGCAGCCCGGTGACTAGCGGGAGAACTGAGCAGTTCTTC. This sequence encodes CASSPVTSGRTEQFF. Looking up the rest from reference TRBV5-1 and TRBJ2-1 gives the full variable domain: KAGVTQTPRYLIKTRGQQVTLSCSPISGHRSVSWYQQTPGQGLQFLFEYFSETQRNKGNFPGRFSGRQFSNSRSEMNVSTLELGDSALYLCASSPVTSGRTEQFFGPGTRLTVL.

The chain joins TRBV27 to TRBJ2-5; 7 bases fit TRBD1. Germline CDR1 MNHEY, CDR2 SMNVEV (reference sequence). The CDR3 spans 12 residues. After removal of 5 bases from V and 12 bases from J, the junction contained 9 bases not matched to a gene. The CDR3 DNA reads TGTGCCAGCAGTCACCGGGACAGTCGGGAGTACTTC. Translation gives CASSHRDSREYF.

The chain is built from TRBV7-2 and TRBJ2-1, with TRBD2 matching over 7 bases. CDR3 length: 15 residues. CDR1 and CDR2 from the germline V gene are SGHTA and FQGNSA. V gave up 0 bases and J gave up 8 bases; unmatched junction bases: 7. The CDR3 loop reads CASSLARAGVHEQFF. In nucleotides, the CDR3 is TGTGCCAGCAGCTTAGCGCGGGCGGGAGTGCATGAGCAGTTCTTC.

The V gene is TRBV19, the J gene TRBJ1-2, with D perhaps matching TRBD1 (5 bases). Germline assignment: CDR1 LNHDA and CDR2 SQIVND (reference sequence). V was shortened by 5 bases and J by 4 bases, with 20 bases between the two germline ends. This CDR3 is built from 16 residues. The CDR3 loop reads CASSDTGYQRLYGYTF. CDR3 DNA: TGTGCCAGTAGTGACACAGGCTACCAGCGGCTCTATGGCTACACCTTC.

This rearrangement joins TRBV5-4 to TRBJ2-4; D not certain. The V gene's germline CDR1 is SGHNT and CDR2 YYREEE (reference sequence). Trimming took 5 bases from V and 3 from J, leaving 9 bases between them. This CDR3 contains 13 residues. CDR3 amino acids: CASRVFGKNIQYF. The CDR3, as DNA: TGTGCCAGCAGGGTCTTCGGCAAAAACATTCAGTACTTC.

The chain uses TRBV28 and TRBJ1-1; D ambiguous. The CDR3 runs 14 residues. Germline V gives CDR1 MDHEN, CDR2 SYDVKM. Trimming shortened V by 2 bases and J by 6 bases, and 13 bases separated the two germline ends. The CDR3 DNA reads TGTGCCAGCAGTTTACTGCCCAGGCCCGCTGAAGCTTTCTTT. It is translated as CASSLLPRPAEAFF. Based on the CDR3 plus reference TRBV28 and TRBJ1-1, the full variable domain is DVKVTQSSRYLVKRTGEKVFLECVQDMDHENMFWYRQDPGLGLRLIYFSYDVKMKEKGDIPEGYSVSREKKERFSLILESASTNQTSMYLCASSLLPRPAEAFFGQGTRLTVV.

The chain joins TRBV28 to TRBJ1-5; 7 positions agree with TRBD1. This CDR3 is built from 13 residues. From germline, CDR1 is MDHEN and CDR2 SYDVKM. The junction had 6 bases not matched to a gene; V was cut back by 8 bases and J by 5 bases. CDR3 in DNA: TGTGCCAGCCGGACAGGCGGTTATCAGCCCCAGCATTTT. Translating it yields CASRTGGYQPQHF.

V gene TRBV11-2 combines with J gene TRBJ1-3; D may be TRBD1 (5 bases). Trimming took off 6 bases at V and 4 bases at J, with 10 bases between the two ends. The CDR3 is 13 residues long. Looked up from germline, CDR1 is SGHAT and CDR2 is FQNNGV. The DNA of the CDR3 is TGTGCCAGCAGAGGGGCTGCGGGAAACACCATATATTTT. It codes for CASRGAAGNTIYF. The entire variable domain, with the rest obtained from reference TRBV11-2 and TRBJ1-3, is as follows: EAGVAQSPRYKIIEKRQSVAFWCNPISGHATLYWYQQILGQGPKLLIQFQNNGVVDDSQLPKDRFSAERLKGVDSTLKIQPAKLEDSAVYLCASRGAAGNTIYFGEGSWLTVV.

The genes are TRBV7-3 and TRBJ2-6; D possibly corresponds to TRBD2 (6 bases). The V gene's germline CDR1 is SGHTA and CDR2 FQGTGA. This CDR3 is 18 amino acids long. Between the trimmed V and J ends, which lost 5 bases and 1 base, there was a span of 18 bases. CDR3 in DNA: TGTGCCAGCAGCCCCTCCCCCCTCGGGAGTTCTGGGGCCAACGTCCTGACTTTC. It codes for CASSPSPLGSSGANVLTF.

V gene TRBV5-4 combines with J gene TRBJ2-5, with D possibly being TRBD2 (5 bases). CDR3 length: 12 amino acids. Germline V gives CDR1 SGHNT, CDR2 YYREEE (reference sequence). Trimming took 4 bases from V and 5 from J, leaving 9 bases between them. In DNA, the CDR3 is TGTGCCAGCAGCAAGGGAGCGGAGACCCAGTACTTC. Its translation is CASSKGAETQYF.

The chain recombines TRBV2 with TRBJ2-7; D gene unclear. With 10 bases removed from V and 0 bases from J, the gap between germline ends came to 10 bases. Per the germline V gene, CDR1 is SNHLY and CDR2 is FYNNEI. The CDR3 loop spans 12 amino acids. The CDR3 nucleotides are TGTGCCACAACGCCCCGCTCCTACGAGCAGTACTTC. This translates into CATTPRSYEQYF.

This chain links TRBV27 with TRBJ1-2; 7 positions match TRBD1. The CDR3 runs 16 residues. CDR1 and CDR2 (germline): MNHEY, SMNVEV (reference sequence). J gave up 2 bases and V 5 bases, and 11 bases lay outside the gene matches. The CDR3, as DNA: TGTGCCAGCAGTCTGCTCCCTCCACAGGGGAACTATGGCTACACCTTC. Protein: CASSLLPPQGNYGYTF.

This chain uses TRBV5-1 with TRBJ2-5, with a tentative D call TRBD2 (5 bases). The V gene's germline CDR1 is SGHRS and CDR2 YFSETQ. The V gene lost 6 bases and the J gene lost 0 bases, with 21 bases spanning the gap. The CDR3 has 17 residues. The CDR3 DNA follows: TGCGCCAGCACCCCCACCGGGGTTCCTCTTTACCAAGAGACCCAGTACTTC. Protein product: CASTPTGVPLYQETQYF. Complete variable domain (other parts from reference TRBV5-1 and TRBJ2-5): KAGVTQTPRYLIKTRGQQVTLSCSPISGHRSVSWYQQTPGQGLQFLFEYFSETQRNKGNFPGRFSGRQFSNSRSEMNVSTLELGDSALYLCASTPTGVPLYQETQYFGPGTRLLVL.

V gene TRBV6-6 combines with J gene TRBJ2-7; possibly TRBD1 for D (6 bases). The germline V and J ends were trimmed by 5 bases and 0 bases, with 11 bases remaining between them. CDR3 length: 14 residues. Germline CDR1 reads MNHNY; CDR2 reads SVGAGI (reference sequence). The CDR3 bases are TGTGCCAGCAGTGAGGACAGCCGCTCCTACGAGCAGTACTTC. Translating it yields CASSEDSRSYEQYF.

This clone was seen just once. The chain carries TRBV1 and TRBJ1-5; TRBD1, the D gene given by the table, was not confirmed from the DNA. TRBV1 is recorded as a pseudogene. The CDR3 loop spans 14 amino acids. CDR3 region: CTSSQRRPNQPQHF. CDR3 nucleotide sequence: TGCACCAGCAGCCAACGCAGGCCCAATCAGCCCCAGCATTTT.

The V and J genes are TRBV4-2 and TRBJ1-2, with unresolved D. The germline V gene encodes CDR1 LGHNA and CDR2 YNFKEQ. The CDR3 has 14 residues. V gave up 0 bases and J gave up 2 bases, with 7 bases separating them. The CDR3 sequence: CASSQERPNYGYTF. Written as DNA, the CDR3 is TGTGCCAGCAGCCAAGAGAGACCCAACTATGGCTACACCTTC.

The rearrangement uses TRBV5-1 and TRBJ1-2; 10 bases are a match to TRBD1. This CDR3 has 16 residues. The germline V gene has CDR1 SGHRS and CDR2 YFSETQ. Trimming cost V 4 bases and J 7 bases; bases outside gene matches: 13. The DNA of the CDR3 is TGCGCCAGCAGCGTGGCATTTGGACAGGGGGAAGTTGGCTACACCTTC. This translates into CASSVAFGQGEVGYTF.

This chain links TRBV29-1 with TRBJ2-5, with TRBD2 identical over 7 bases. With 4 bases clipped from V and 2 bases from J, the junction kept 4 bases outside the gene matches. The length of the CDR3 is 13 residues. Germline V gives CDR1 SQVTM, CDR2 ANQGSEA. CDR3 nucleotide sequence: TGCAGCGTTGGGGAGGGCAGTCAAGAGACCCAGTACTTC. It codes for CSVGEGSQETQYF.

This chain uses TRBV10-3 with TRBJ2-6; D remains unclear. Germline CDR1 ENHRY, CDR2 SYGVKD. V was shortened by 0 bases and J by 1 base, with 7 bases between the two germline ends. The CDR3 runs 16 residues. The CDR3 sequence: CAISESRFSGANVLTF. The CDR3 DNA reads TGTGCCATCAGTGAGTCGAGATTTTCTGGGGCCAACGTCCTGACTTTC.

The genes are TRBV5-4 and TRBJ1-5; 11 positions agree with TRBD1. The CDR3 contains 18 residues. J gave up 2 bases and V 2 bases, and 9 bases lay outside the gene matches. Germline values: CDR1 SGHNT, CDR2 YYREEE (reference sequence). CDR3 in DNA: TGTGCCAGCAGCTTTTGGGACAGGGGGAAAGATTGCAATCAGCCCCAGCATTTT. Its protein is CASSFWDRGKDCNQPQHF.

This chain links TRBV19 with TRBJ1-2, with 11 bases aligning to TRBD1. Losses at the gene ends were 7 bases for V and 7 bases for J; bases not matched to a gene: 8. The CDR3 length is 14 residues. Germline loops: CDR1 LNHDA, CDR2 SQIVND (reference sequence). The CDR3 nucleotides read TGTGCCAGTACTCGGGACAGGGGGTATGCTGGCTACACCTTC. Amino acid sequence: CASTRDRGYAGYTF.

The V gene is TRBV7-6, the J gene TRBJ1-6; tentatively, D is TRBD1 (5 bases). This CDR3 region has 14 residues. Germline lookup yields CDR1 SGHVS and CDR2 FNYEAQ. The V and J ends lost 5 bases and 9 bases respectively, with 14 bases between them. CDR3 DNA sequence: TGTGCCAGCAGCACAGGAGTGCAGGCTTCACCCCTCCACTTT. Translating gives CASSTGVQASPLHF.

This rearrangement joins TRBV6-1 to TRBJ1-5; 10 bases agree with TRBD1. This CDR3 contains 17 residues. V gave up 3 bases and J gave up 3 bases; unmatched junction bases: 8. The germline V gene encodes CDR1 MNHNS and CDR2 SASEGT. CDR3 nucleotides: TGTGCCAGCAGTGACCCCCCGGGACAGGGGCCCAATCAGCCCCAGCATTTT. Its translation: CASSDPPGQGPNQPQHF.

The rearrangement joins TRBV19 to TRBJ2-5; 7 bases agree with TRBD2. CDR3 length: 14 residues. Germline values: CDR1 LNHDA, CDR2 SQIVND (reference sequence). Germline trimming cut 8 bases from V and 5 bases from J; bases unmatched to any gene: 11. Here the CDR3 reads CASWRAGVDETQYF. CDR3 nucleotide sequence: TGTGCCAGTTGGCGGGCGGGAGTGGATGAGACCCAGTACTTC.